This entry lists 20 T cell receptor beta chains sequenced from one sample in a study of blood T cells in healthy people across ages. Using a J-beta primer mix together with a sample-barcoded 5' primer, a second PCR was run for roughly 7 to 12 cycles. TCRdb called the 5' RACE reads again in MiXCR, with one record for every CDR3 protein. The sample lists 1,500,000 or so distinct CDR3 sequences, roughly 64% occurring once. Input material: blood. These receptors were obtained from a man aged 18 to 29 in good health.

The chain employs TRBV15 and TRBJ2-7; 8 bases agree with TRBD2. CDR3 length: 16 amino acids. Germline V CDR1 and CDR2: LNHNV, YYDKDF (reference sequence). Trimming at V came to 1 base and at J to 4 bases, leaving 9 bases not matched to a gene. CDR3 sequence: CATSRGPPGGLYEQYF. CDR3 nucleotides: TGTGCCACCAGCAGAGGCCCACCGGGGGGGTTGTACGAGCAGTACTTC. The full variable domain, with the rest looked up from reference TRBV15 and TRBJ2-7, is DAMVIQNPRYQVTQFGKPVTLSCSQTLNHNVMYWYQQKSSQAPKLLFHYYDKDFNNEADTPDNFQSRRPNTSFCFLDIRSPGLGDTAMYLCATSRGPPGGLYEQYFGPGTRLTVT.

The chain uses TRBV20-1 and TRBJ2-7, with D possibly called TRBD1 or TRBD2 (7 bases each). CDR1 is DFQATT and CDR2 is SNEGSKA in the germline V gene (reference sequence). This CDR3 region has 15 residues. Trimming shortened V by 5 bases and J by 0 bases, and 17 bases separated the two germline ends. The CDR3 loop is CSASKGGTASYEQYF. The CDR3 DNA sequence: TGCAGTGCTTCAAAGGGAGGGACAGCCTCCTACGAGCAGTACTTC.

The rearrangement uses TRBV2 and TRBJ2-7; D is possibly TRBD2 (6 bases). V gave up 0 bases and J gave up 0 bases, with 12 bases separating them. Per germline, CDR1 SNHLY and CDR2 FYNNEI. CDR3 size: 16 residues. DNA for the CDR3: TGTGCCAGCAGTGAAGCGCTTCGCGGGGTCTCCTACGAGCAGTACTTC. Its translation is CASSEALRGVSYEQYF.

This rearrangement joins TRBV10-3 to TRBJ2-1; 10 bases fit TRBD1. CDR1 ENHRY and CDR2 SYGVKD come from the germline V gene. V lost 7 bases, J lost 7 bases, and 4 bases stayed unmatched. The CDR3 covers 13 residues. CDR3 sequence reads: CAIKGQGNNEQFF. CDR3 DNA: TGTGCCATCAAGGGACAGGGGAATAATGAGCAGTTCTTC.

CDR3 in amino acids: CSARDRPSDTEAFF. Here the CDR3 DNA reads TGCAGTGCTAGGGACCGGCCCTCGGACACTGAAGCTTTCTTT. V gene TRBV20-1 combines with J gene TRBJ1-1; D is unclear. The CDR3 contains 14 residues. CDR1 and CDR2 (germline): DFQATT, SNEGSKA (reference sequence). The germline V and J ends were trimmed by 3 bases and 3 bases, with 14 bases remaining between them.

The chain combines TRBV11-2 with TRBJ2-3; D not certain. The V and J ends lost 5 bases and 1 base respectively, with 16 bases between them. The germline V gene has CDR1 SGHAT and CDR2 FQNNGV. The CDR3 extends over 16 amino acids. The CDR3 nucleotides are TGTGCCAGCAGCCCCGCACCTATGCCCGGCACAGATACGCAGTATTTT. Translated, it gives CASSPAPMPGTDTQYF.

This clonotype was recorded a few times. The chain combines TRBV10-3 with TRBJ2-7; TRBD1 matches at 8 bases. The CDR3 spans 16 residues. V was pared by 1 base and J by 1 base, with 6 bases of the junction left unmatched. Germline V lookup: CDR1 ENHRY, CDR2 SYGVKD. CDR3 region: CAISEFEDRASYEQYF. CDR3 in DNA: TGTGCCATCAGTGAGTTTGAGGACAGGGCGTCCTACGAGCAGTACTTC.

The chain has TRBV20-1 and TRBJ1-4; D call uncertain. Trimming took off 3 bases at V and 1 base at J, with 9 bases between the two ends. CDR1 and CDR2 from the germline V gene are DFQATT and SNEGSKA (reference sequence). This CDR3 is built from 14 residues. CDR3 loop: CSARSRITNEKLFF. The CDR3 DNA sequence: TGCAGTGCTAGGTCTAGGATAACTAATGAAAAACTGTTTTTT.

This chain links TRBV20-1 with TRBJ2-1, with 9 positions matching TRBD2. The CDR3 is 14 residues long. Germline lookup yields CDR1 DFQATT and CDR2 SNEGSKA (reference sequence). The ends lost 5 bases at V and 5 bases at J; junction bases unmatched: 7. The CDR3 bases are TGCAGTGCTTGGGGACTAGCCTTACACAATGAGCAGTTCTTC. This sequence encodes CSAWGLALHNEQFF.

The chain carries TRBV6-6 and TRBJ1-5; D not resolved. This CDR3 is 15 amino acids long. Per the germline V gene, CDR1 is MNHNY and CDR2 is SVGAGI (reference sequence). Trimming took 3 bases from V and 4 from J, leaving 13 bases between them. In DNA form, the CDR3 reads TGTGCCAGCAGTTATATTGAAGGCCGTAATCAGCCCCAGCATTTT. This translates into CASSYIEGRNQPQHF.

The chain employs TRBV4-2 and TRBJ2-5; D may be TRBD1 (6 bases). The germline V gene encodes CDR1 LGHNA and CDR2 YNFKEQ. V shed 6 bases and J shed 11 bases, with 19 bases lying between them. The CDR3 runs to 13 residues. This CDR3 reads CASRTGFGNEQYF. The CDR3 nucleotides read TGTGCCAGCAGAACAGGGTTCGGGAATGAGCAGTACTTC.

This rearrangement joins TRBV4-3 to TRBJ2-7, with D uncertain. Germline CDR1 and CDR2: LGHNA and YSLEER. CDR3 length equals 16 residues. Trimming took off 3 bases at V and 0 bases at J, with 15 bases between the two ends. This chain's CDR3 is CASSQQWTESSYEQYF. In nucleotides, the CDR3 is TGCGCCAGCAGCCAGCAGTGGACGGAGAGCTCCTACGAGCAGTACTTC.

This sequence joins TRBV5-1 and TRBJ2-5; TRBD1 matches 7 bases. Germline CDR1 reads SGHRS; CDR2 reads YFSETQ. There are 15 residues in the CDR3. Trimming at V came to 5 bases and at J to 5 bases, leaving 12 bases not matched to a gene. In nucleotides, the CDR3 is TGCGCCAGCAGTTCCCGGGACAGAACAGGGGAGACCCAGTACTTC. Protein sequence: CASSSRDRTGETQYF.

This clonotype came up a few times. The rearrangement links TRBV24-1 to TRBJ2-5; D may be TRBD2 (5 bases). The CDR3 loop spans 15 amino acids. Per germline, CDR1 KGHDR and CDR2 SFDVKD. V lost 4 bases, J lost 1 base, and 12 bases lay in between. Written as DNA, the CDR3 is TGTGCCACCAGTGAGGGGAGTTTGGGCCAAGAGACCCAGTACTTC. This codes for CATSEGSLGQETQYF.

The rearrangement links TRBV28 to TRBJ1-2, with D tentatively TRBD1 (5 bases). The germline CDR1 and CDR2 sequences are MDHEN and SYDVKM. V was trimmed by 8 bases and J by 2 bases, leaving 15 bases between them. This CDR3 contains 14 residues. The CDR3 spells CASGRRGENYGYTF. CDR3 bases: TGTGCCAGCGGTAGGCGGGGGGAAAACTATGGCTACACCTTC.

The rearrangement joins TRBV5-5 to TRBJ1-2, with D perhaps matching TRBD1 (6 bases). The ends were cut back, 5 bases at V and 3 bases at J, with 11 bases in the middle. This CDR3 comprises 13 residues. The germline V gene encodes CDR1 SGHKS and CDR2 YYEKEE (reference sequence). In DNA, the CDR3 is TGTGCCAGCAGGGACGGGGGCTACTATGGCTACACCTTC. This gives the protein CASRDGGYYGYTF.

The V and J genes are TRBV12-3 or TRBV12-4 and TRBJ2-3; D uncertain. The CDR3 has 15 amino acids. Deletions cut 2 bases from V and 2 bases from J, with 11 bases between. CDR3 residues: CASSLNSGHTDTQYF. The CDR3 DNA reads TGTGCCAGCAGTTTAAACTCCGGGCACACAGATACGCAGTATTTT.

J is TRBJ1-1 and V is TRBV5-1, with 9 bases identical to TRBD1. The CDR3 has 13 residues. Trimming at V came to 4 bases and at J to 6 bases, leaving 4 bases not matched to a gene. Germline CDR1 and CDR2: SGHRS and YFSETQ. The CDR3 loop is CASSPGQGSEAFF. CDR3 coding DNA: TGCGCCAGCAGCCCGGGACAGGGCTCTGAAGCTTTCTTT.

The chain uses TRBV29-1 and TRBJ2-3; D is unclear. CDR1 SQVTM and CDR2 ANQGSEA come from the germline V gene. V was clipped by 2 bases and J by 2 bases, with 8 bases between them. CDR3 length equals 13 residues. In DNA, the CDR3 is TGCAGCGTTGAAACCCAATTCACAGATACGCAGTATTTT. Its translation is CSVETQFTDTQYF.

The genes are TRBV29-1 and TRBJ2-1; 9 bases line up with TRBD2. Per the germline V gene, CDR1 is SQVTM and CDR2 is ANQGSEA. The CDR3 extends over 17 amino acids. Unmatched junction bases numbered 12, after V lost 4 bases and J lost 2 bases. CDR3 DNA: TGCAGCGTTGGTGCTCCCCCGACTAGCGGCACCTACAATGAGCAGTTCTTC. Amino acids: CSVGAPPTSGTYNEQFF.